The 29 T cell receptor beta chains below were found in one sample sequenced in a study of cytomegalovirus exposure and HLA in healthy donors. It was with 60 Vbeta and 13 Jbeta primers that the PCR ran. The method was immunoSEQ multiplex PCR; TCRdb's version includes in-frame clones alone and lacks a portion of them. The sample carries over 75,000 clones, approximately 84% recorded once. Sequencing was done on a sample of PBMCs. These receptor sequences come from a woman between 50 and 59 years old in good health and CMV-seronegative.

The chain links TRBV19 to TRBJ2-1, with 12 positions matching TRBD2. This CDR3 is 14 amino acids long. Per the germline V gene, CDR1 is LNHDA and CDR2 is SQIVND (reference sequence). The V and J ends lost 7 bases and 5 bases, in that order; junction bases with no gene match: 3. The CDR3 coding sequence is TGTGCCAGTACTAGCGGGGGGGACAACAATGAGCAGTTCTTC. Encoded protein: CASTSGGDNNEQFF. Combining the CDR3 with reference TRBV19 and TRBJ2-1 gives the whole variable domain DGGITQSPKYLFRKEGQNVTLSCEQNLNHDAMYWYRQDPGQGLRLIYYSQIVNDFQKGDIAEGYSVSREKKESFPLTVTSAQKNPTAFYLCASTSGGDNNEQFFGPGTRLTVL.

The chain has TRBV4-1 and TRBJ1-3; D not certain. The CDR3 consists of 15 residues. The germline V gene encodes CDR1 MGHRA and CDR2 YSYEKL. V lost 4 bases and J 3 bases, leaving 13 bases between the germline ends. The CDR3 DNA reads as TGCGCCAGCAGCCCCGGGCTTCGGGGTGGAAACACCATATATTTT. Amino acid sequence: CASSPGLRGGNTIYF.

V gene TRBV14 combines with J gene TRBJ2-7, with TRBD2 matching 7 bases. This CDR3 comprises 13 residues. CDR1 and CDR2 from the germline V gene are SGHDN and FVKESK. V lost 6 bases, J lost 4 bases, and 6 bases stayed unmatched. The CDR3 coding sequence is TGTGCCAGCAGGCGGGAGTCTGGGTACGAGCAGTACTTC. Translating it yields CASRRESGYEQYF.

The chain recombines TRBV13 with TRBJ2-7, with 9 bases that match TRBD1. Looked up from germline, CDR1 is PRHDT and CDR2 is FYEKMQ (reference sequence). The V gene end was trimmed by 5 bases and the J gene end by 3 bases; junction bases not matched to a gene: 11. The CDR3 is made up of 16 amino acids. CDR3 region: CASSGLEDRGFYEQYV. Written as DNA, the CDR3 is TGTGCCAGCAGCGGCTTGGAGGACAGGGGTTTCTACGAGCAGTACGTC.

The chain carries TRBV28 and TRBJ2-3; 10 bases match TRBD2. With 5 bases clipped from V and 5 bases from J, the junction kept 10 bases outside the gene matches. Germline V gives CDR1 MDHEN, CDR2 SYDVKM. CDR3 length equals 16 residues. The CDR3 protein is CASSPGGAGGGDTQYF. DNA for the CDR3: TGTGCCAGCAGTCCTGGAGGAGCGGGAGGGGGAGATACGCAGTATTTT.

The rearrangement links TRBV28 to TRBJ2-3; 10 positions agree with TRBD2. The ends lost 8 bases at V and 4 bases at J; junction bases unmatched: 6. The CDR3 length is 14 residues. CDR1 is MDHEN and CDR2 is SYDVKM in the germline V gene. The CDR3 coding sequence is TGTGCCAGCTCAGCGGGAGGGCCAGCAGATACGCAGTATTTT. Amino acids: CASSAGGPADTQYF.

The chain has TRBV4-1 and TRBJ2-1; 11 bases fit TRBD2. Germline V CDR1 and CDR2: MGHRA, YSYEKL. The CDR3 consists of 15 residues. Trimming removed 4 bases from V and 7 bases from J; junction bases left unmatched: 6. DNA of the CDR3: TGCGCCAGCAGCCCTATACTAGCGGGAGTGAATGAGCAGTTCTTC. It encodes CASSPILAGVNEQFF.

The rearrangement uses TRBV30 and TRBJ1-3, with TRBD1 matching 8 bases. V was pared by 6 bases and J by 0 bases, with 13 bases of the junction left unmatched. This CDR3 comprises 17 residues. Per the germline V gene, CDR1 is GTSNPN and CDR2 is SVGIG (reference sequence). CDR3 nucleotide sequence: TGTGCCTGCGCGGATACCGGGACAGGAGGCTCTGGAAACACCATATATTTT. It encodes CACADTGTGGSGNTIYF.

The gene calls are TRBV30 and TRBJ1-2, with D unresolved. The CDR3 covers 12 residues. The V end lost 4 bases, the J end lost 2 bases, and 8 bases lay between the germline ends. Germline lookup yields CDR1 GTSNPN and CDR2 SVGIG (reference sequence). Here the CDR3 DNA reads TGTGCCTGGAAAGTCGGGAACTATGGCTACACCTTC. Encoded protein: CAWKVGNYGYTF. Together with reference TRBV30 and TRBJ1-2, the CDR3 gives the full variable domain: SQTIHQWPATLVQPVGSPLSLECTVEGTSNPNLYWYRQAAGRGLQLLFYSVGIGQISSEVPQNLSASRPQDRQFILSSKKLLLSDSGFYLCAWKVGNYGYTFGSGTRLTVV.

The DNA of the CDR3 is TGTGCCAGCAGCGGAATCGGACAGGGACGGGAAAAACTGTTTTTT. The encoded protein is CASSGIGQGREKLFF. The chain has TRBV7-9 and TRBJ1-4, with TRBD1 matching 8 bases. The V segment lost 5 bases and the J segment 8 bases; nucleotides outside the gene matches: 10. This CDR3 is built from 15 residues. The V gene's germline CDR1 is SEHNR and CDR2 FQNEAQ (reference sequence).

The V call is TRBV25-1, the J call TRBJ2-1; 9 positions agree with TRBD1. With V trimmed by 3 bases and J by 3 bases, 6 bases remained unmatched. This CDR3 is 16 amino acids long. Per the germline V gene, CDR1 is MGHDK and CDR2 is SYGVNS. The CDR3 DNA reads TGTGCCAGCAGTGACTCGGACAGGGGTATCTACAATGAGCAGTTCTTC. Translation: CASSDSDRGIYNEQFF.

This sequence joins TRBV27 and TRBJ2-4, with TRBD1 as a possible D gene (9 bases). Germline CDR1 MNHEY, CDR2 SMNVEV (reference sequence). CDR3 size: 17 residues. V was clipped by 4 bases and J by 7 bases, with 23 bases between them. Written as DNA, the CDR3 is TGTGCCAGCAGTTCCACGGGGGGGGGACAGGGCTTGAACATTCAGTACTTC. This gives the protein CASSSTGGGQGLNIQYF.

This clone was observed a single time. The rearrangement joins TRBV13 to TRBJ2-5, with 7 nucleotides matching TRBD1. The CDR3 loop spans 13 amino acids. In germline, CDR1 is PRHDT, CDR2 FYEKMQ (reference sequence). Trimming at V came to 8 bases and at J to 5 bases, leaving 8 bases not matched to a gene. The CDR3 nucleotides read TGTGCCAGCGAAGGGGGCGATACCGAGACCCAGTACTTC. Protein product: CASEGGDTETQYF.

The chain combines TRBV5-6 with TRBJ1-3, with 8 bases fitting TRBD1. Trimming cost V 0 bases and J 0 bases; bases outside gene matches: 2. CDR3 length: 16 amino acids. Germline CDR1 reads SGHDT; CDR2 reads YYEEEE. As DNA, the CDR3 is TGTGCCAGCAGCTTGGTGGACAGGGACTCTGGAAACACCATATATTTT. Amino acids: CASSLVDRDSGNTIYF.

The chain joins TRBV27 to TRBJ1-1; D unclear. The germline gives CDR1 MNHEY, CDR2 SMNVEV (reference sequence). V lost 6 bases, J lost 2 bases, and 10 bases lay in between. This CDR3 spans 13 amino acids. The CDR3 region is CASSLRSNTEAFF. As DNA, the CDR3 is TGTGCCAGCAGCCTTAGATCAAACACTGAAGCTTTCTTT.

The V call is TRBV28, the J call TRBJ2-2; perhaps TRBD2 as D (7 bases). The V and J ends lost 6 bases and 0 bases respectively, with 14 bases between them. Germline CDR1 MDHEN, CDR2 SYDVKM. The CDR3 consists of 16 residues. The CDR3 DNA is TGTGCCAGCAGAGGGGGGGGTCCCTCGAACACCGGGGAGCTGTTTTTT. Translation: CASRGGGPSNTGELFF.

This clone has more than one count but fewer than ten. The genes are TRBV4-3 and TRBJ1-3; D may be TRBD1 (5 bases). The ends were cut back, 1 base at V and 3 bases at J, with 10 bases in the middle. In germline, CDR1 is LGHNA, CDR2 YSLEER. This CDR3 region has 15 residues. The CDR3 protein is CASSQGGGDGNTIYF. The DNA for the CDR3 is TGCGCCAGCAGCCAAGGGGGCGGAGATGGAAACACCATATATTTT.

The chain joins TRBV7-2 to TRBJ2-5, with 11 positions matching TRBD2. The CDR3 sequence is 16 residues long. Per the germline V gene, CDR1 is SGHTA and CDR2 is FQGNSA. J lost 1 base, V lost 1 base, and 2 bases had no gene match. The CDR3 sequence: CASSLGGTSGQETQYF. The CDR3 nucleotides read TGTGCCAGCAGCTTAGGGGGGACTAGCGGCCAAGAGACCCAGTACTTC.

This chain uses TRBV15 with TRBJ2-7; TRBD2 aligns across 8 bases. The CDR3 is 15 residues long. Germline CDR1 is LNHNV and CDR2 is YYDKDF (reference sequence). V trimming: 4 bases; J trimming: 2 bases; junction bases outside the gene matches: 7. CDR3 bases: TGTGCCACCAGCAACGTCGGGACTAGGCCCTACGAGCAGTACTTC. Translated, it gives CATSNVGTRPYEQYF.

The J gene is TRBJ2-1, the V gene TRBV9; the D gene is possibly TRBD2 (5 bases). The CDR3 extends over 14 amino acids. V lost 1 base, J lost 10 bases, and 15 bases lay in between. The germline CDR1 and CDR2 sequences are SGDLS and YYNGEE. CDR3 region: CASSVRTAGPEQFF. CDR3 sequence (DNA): TGTGCCAGCAGCGTAAGGACGGCGGGTCCCGAGCAGTTCTTC.

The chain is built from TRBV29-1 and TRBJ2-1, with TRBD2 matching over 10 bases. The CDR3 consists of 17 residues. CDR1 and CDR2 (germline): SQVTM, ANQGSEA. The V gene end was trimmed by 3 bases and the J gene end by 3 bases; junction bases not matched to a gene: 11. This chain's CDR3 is CSVDRSSGSFGYNEQFF. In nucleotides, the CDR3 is TGCAGCGTTGACCGGTCTAGCGGGAGTTTCGGCTACAATGAGCAGTTCTTC.

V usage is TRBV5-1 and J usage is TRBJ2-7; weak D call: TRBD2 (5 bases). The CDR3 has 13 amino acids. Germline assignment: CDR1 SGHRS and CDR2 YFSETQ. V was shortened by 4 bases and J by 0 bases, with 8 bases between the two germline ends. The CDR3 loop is CASSPGSSYEQYF. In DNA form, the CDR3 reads TGCGCCAGCAGCCCGGGGAGCTCCTACGAGCAGTACTTC.

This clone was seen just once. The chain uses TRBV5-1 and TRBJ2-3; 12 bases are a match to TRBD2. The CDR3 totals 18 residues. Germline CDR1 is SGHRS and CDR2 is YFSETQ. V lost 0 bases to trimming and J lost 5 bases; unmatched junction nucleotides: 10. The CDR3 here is CASSLGRTSGEILDTQYF. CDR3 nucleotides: TGCGCCAGCAGCTTGGGGAGGACTAGCGGGGAGATTTTAGATACGCAGTATTTT. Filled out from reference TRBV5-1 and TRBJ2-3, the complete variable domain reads KAGVTQTPRYLIKTRGQQVTLSCSPISGHRSVSWYQQTPGQGLQFLFEYFSETQRNKGNFPGRFSGRQFSNSRSEMNVSTLELGDSALYLCASSLGRTSGEILDTQYFGPGTRLTVL.

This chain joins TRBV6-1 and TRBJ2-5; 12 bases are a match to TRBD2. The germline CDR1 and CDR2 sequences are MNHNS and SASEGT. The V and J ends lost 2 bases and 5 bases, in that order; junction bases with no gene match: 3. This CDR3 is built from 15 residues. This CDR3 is CASSELAGGLETQYF. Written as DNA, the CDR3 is TGTGCCAGCAGTGAACTAGCGGGGGGGCTGGAGACCCAGTACTTC.

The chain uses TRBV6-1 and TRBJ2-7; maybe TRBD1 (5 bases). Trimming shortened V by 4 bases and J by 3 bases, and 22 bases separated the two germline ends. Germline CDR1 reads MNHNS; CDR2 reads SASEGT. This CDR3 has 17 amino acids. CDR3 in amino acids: CASSAGFGSQGVYEQYF. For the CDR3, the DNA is TGTGCCAGCAGTGCAGGGTTCGGGTCCCAAGGGGTCTACGAGCAGTACTTC.

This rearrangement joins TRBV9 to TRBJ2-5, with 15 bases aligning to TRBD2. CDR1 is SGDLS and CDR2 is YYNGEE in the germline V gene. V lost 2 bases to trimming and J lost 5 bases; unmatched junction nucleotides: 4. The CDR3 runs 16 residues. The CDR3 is CASSVGTSGGTETQYF. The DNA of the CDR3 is TGTGCCAGCAGCGTGGGGACTAGCGGGGGGACGGAGACCCAGTACTTC.

The CDR3 DNA reads TGTGCCAGCAGTACCTCGACAGGGATCAATCAGCCCCAGCATTTT. It specifies CASSTSTGINQPQHF. The chain is built from TRBV28 and TRBJ1-5, with 7 bases matching TRBD1. The germline CDR1 and CDR2 sequences are MDHEN and SYDVKM. The ends lost 5 bases at V and 3 bases at J; junction bases unmatched: 7. The CDR3 sequence is 15 residues long. The full variable domain, with the rest looked up from reference TRBV28 and TRBJ1-5, is DVKVTQSSRYLVKRTGEKVFLECVQDMDHENMFWYRQDPGLGLRLIYFSYDVKMKEKGDIPEGYSVSREKKERFSLILESASTNQTSMYLCASSTSTGINQPQHFGDGTRLSIL.

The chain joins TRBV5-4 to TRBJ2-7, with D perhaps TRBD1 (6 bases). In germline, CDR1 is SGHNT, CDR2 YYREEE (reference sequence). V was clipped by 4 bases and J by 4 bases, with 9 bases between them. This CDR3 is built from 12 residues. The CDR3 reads CASSLRGYEQYV. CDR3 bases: TGTGCCAGCAGCCTCAGGGGATACGAGCAGTACGTC.

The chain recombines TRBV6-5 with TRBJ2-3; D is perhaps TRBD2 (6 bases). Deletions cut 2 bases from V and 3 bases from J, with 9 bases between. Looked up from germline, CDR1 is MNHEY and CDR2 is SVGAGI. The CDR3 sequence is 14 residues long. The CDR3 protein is CASSYGLATDTQYF. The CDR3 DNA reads TGTGCCAGCAGTTACGGGCTAGCGACAGATACGCAGTATTTT.